This T cell receptor beta chain emerged from a study of cytomegalovirus exposure and HLA in healthy donors (dated by TCRdb to 2016 to 2017). Context from the whole study: An earlier analysis of several hundred of the donors reported roughly 300 Gb of sequence data and 117 million unique TCR beta sequences obtained from around 180 million T cells. Several DR-DQ haplotypes were handled as single units for association and clustering, since linkage in the cohort was strong. Donor age, sex, ethnicity and CMV serostatus were compiled together with the repertoire data. The study used immunosequencing to profile the T cell repertoires of approximately 690 subjects and linked those repertoires to cytomegalovirus serostatus. Of the roughly 400 genotyped donors, 65% to 90% were placed in the genetic ancestry cluster associated with self-reported Caucasian donors. The study combined high-throughput TCR immunosequencing, statistical association of individual TCRs with disease status, and machine learning to predict cytomegalovirus infection status. An early release covering about 600 HLA-typed donors comprised about 310 gigabases of sequencing data and approximately 80 million unique TCR sequences. A later genetic analysis used genome-wide SNP genotypes for about 60% of the roughly 700 donors, treating that subset as a discovery cohort. The number of typed donors differed by locus: about 620-630 for A, B, C, DRB1 and DQB1; 500 to 550 for DQA1; around 610 for DPA1; and roughly 490 for DPB1. Rather than using new phenotypic data, the later analysis identified candidate immune exposures from TCR beta sequences and from how often those sequences occurred across donors. In an earlier analysis of about 590 of the donors, high-throughput TCR beta sequencing was used to judge whether each TCR beta V gene segment behaved as functional or pseudogenic. HLA typing included class I and class II loci at four-digit resolution. The aim of the study was to test whether cataloging public T cell receptors could identify signatures of past pathogen exposure. Along with the approximately 670-subject first cohort, a separate validation cohort of around 120 different subjects was used. To study patterns of TCR occurrence, a later analysis re-analyzed previously published TCR beta repertoires from around 700 donors and added high-resolution HLA genotyping. Among almost 400 genotyped donors of the cohort, an average of around 240,000 unique TCR beta nucleotide sequences were sequenced per donor, about a sixth of them non-productive. All discovery cohort repertoires had been generated on a single sequencing platform.

Study-wide findings and limitations: In a later genetic analysis, a missense DCLRE1C variant was associated with V-gene and J-gene trimming of TCR beta chains, and the association was replicated in an independent cohort. Because the 87-base-pair reads could not distinguish some IMGT-functional V segments, including TRBV6-2 and TRBV6-3, those segments were excluded. Correlated functional status among segregating V segments might reflect linkage disequilibrium, but an unknown experimental factor could not be ruled out. A further reported finding was that TCR beta sequences accurately predicted the HLA-A and HLA-B alleles for most subjects in the first cohort. The earlier analysis of a few hundred of the donors excluded some 15 rarely observed V segments, including chromosome 9 orphons, because counts were too low. The study gave a list of 150 to 200 TCR beta chains associated with cytomegalovirus. According to the authors, the approach could potentially be generalized to other disease states and immunological phenotypes. Because HLA typing was unavailable for some donors at each locus, only the typed subset was used in association tests. Immune exposure information for the cohort was limited to CMV serostatus. Across donors, most TCR sequences were observed very rarely, whereas some public TCRs were present in many individuals. Specific HLA alleles were associated with 15,000 to 20,000 TCR beta sequences at a false discovery rate of 0.05 in a later analysis. A few of the identified cytomegalovirus-associated TCR beta chains were confirmed in vitro to be specific for cytomegalovirus antigens. The sequencing pipeline was judged likely to have produced a cluster of highly shared sequence variants as a technical artifact. Most CMV-associated TCR beta chains appeared to be HLA-restricted in a later analysis, and the HLA associations seemed to be driven largely by CMV exposure. In a later genetic analysis, fewer N-insertions in productive TCRs were reported among donors in an Asian-associated ancestry cluster than the approximately 630-donor mean. Several of the top co-occurrence clusters appeared to be linked to parvovirus B19, influenza, CMV and Epstein-Barr virus, according to a later analysis. In a later analysis, TCR association rates were found to vary across HLA loci, with the most associated TCRs seen for DRB1 alleles and the fewest for HLA-C alleles. In a later analysis, HLA-associated TCR beta chains showed more clonal expansion and lower generation probabilities than non-associated chains that were equally common. Sequencing depth was assumed to be roughly uniform across donors in the presence/absence analyses, though that assumption may not hold. In this cohort, only TCR beta chains were sequenced, and detectable features were limited by the absence of alpha or paired-chain data. In an earlier analysis of under 600 of the donors, most TCR beta V segments were observed in productive rearrangements about 90% or about 30% of the time, broadly matching IMGT annotations. In both the original and validation cohorts, the classifier was reported to diagnose cytomegalovirus status with high specificity and sensitivity. When HLA alleles, especially DR and DQ, strongly co-occurred, attributing TCR associations to individual alleles was difficult.

A remark on this clone: The clone's antigen remains unknown. Nothing much larger sits one base from this clone, and base qualities are not available.

Sequences SGHVS (CDR1) and FQNEAQ (CDR2) are obtained from the germline V gene. CDR3 length: 18 amino acids, cysteine to phenylalanine. The CDR3 DNA has 54 bases and is translated from base 1. V is reduced by 5 bases and J by 11 bases, leaving a spacing of 32 bases between them. The cohort was made up of about 670 healthy bone marrow donors. Cohort members were all nominally healthy when sampled, although unrecorded immune exposures were likely present. The donor tested CMV seropositive and was one of the 289 seropositive cohort members. Every donor gave a peripheral blood sample, and the peripheral blood mononuclear cells from that sample were used for TCR beta sequencing. The Qiagen DNeasy Blood Extraction Kit was used to extract genomic DNA from the blood cell samples. Receptor amplification or capture employed the immunoSEQ multiplex PCR assay. For the multiplex PCR, a mixture combining 60 forward primers for TCR Vbeta segments and 13 reverse primers for TCR Jbeta segments was used. The CDR3 region of rearranged TCR beta genes was amplified from genomic DNA with a multiplex PCR assay. Amplified TCR beta libraries were sequenced as 87-base-pair reads on the Illumina HiSeq System. As for the original processing: In a later analysis, approximately 74 million unique TCR beta chains were counted across the approximately 670 repertoires, and roughly 11 million of these chains were shared by at least two donors. Raw reads were error-corrected and collapsed into unique sequences by a nearest-neighbor algorithm in which closely related sequences were merged to remove PCR and sequencing errors. V, D and J gene segments were assigned by aligning CDR3 sequences to IMGT reference sequences. For a sequence to be retained, a match of at least six nucleotides to both a V gene segment and a J gene segment was required. Rearrangements were classified as productive when the CDR3 lacked stop codons and remained in frame with V and J, and all other rearrangements were classified as non-productive. CDR3 was defined by IMGT convention, running from the second conserved V-encoded cysteine to the conserved J-encoded phenylalanine. In an earlier analysis of approximately 500 of the donors, sequences lacking an unambiguous match to a single V gene segment were excluded. An earlier analysis of approximately 590 of the donors called V segments functional above 56.7% productive rearrangements and segregating when the between-donor standard deviation exceeded 5%. A statistical classification framework was built to diagnose cytomegalovirus status from the catalog of TCR beta chain sequences. In a later analysis, TCR nucleotide sequences were compared against IMGT/GENE-DB human TR gene sequences so that V and J genes could be assigned. Using the TCRdist pipeline, a later analysis assigned CDR3 sequences along with most-parsimonious VDJ recombination scenarios. In a later analysis, every TCR beta chain was defined by the combination of its CDR3 amino acid sequence and its V-gene family, and reads without a unique V-gene family were dropped. In a later analysis, approximately 640 highly shared, low-generation-probability nucleotide sequences were removed to address suspected cross-contamination and a sequencing artifact. For each public chain, a later analysis derived a clonal expansion index from normalized ranks of inferred template counts within each repertoire. Generation probabilities in a later analysis came from a VDJ recombination model fitted to out-of-frame rearrangements, and those results were checked against IGoR. Hypergeometric tests were used in a later analysis to score TCR-TCR, TCR-HLA and TCR-CMV co-occurrence, with a repertoire-size bias correction applied to the TCR pairs. To estimate false discovery rates, a later analysis permuted the HLA or CMV assignments 20 times. A later analysis grouped co-occurring TCRs with DBSCAN, adding TCRdist sequence similarity when clustering within HLA-allele-positive subsets. Co-occurrence clustering excluded repertoires with fewer than 30,000 or more than 120,000 public chains, plus five with anomalous nucleotide sharing. The table comes from immuneACCESS by way of TCRdb, which keeps in-frame sequences with V and J called. Part of the clones is missing from these tables; in studies checked, under half for an unresolved V gene and the rest for unknown reasons. The V and J calls and clone size are taken from that table; D and trimming were inferred from the DNA. Recorded for this sample are about 70,000 clones; 65% to 80% of them occurred a single time. The ten most abundant clones make up less than 20% of the sample.

This clonotype originated in a man aged 40-49 years in good health and CMV-seropositive. Recombination linked TRBV7-8 to TRBJ2-3; TRBD2 is a possible D gene, resting on 6 matching bases. Material for sequencing was PBMCs. The nucleotide sequence reads TGTGCCAGCAGCCCACTCAATCGGGCGGGGATCTCAGCTGAGGAGCAGTATTTT. This gives the protein CASSPLNRAGISAEEQYF.